The 5 T cell receptor beta chains in this list originate from one sample, sequenced in a study of HIV-infected patients and healthy controls. Follow-up blood was drawn about 14 weeks, roughly three months, after antiretroviral therapy began. The repertoire came from unfractionated whole blood and reflected all unsorted peripheral T cells. Reverse transcription used about 500 ng RNA and constant-region primers for alpha and beta. Each of the alpha and beta chains got its own library through chain-specific third strand synthesis with indices. One entry per CDR3 protein results from TCRdb running MiXCR on the 5' RACE reads. The sample has some 10,000 distinct CDR3 sequences, approximately 6% seen once; the top ten hold under 30%. The material was blood, obtained during antiretroviral therapy. These TCRs come from an adult with HIV infection. The donor label of this sample is uncertain.

This clonotype was recorded at least ten times. The chain has TRBV12-3 or TRBV12-4 and TRBJ1-6; perhaps TRBD1 as D (5 bases). This CDR3 has 14 amino acids. Trimming cost V 2 bases and J 10 bases, with 12 bases left between them. The CDR3 DNA is TGTGCCAGCAGTTTAAGGGAGGGGTGGTCACCCCTCCACTTT. Encoded protein: CASSLREGWSPLHF.

In its sample, this clonotype is medium-sized. The chain couples TRBV12-3 or TRBV12-4 to TRBJ1-1; D is unresolved. The CDR3 loop spans 10 amino acids. Deletions cut 9 bases from V and 4 bases from J, with 6 bases between. The CDR3 sequence: CASASTEAFF. CDR3 coding DNA: TGTGCCAGTGCATCCACTGAAGCTTTCTTT.

This clonotype was counted at least ten times. The chain combines TRBV2 with TRBJ1-1; D uncertain. Germline V gives CDR1 SNHLY, CDR2 FYNNEI. CDR3 length: 15 amino acids. Trimming removed 6 bases from V and 5 bases from J, with 19 bases in between. CDR3 in DNA: TGTGCCAGCAGCGATACCGGGCTCGGGGTGACTGAAGCTTTCTTT. Translating it yields CASSDTGLGVTEAFF.

This clonotype was observed a handful of times. The J gene is TRBJ2-3, the V gene TRBV27, with D maybe TRBD1 (8 bases). This CDR3 region has 19 residues. V gave up 4 bases and J gave up 1 base, with 24 bases separating them. Germline V gene sequence: CDR1 MNHEY, CDR2 SMNVEV (reference sequence). The CDR3 nucleotides are TGTGCCAGCAGTTATTTGACAGGGGCGTTACGGGGGGGCACAGATACGCAGTATTTT. It translates to CASSYLTGALRGGTDTQYF.

This clonotype was recorded many times. The J gene is TRBJ2-7, the V gene TRBV4-1, with 8 bases fitting TRBD1. The V gene end was trimmed by 2 bases and the J gene end by 3 bases; junction bases not matched to a gene: 9. The CDR3 extends over 16 amino acids. Germline assignment: CDR1 MGHRA and CDR2 YSYEKL. DNA of the CDR3: TGCGCCAGCAGCCAACAAGCCGGGACAGGATACTACGAGCAGTACTTC. It codes for CASSQQAGTGYYEQYF.